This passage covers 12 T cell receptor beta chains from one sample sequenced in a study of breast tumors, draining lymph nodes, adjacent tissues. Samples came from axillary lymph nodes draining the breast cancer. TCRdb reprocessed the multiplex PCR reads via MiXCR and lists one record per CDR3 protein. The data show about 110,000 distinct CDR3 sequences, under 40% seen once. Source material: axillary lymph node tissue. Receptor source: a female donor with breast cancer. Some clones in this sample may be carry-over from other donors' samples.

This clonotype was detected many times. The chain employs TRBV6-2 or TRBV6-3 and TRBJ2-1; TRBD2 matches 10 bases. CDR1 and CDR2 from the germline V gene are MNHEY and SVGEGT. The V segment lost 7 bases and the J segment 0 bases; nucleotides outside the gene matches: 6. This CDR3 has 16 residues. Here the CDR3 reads CASKGLAFSSYNEQFF. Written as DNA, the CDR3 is TGTGCCAGCAAGGGACTAGCGTTTAGCTCCTACAATGAGCAGTTCTTC.

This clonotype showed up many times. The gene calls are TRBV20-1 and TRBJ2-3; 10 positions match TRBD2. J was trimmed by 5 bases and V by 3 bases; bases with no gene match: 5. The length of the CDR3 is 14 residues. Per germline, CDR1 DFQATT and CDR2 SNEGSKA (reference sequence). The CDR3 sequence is CSASERGGLDTQYF. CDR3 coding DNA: TGCAGTGCTAGTGAGCGGGGGGGCTTAGATACGCAGTATTTT.

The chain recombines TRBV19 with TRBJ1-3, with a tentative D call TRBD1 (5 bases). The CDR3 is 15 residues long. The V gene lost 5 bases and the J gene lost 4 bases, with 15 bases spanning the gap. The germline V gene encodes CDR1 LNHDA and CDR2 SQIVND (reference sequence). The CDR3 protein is CASSPQGFIGNTIYF. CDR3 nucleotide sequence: TGTGCCAGTAGTCCTCAGGGCTTTATCGGAAACACCATATATTTT.

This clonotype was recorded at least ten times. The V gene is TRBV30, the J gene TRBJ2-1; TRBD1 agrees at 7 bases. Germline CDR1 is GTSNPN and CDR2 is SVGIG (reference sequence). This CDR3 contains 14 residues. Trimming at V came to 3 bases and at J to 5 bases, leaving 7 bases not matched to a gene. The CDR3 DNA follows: TGTGCCTGGAGGAGACAGGGTAGCAACAATGAGCAGTTCTTC. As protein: CAWRRQGSNNEQFF.

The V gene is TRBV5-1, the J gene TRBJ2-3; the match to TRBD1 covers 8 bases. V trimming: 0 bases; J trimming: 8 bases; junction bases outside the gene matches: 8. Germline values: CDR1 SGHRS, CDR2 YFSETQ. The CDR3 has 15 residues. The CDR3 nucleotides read TGCGCCAGCAGCTTGGTGGGCAGGGGGCCCGGTACGCAGTATTTT. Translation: CASSLVGRGPGTQYF.

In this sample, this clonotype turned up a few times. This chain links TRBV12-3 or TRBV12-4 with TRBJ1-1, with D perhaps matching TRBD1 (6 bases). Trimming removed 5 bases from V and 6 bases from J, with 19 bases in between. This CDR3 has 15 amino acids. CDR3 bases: TGTGCCAGCAGTAGGGGGAGCGGGCAAGGCTCTGAAGCTTTCTTT. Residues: CASSRGSGQGSEAFF.

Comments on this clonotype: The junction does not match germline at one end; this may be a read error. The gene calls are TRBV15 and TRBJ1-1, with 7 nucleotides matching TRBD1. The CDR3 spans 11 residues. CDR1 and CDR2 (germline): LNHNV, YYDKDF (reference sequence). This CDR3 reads CATGRGQEAFF. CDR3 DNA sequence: TGTGCCACCGGCAGGGGACAGGAAGCTTTCTTT.

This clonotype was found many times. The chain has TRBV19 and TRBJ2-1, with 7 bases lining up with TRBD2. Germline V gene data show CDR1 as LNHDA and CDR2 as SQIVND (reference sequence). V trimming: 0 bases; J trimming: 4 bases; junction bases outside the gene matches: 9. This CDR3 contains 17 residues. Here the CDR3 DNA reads TGTGCCAGTAGTATAGATGGGGGGGATAGCGATTACAATGAGCAGTTCTTC. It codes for CASSIDGGDSDYNEQFF.

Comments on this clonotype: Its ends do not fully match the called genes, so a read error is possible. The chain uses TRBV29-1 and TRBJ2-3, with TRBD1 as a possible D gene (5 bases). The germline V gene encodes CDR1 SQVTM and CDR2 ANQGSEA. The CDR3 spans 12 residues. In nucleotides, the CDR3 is TGCAGCATTACATGTAGCACAGGTACGCAGTATTTT. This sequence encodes CSITCSTGTQYF.

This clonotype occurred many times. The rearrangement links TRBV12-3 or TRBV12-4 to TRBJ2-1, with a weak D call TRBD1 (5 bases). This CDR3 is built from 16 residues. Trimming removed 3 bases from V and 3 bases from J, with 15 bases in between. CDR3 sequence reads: CASSFMGDSSYNEQFF. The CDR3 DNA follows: TGTGCCAGCAGTTTTATGGGTGACAGTAGCTACAATGAGCAGTTCTTC.

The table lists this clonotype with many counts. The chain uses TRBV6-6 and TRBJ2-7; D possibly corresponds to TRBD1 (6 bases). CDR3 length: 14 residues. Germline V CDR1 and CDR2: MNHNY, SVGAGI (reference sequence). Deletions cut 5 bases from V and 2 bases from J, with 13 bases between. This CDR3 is CASSHVQGTYEQYF. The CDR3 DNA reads TGTGCCAGCAGTCACGTTCAGGGGACCTACGAGCAGTACTTC.

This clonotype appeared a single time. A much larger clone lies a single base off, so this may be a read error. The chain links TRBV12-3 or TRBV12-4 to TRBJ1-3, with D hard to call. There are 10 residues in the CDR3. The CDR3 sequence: CAGSMALIHF. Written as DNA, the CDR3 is TGTGCCGGCAGCATGGCCTTGATCCATTTT.